This entry lists 21 T cell receptor beta chains sequenced from one sample in a study of T cell clonality in common variable immunodeficiency. Sequencing used immunoSEQ multiplex PCR; TCRdb keeps in-frame clones, though not all of them. The sample shows approximately 64,000 clones, none of them appearing just once. The sample consisted of peripheral blood mononuclear cells. The receptors were sampled from a person between 18 and 75 years old in good health.

This clone was seen at least ten times. The read ends 3 residues shy of where the CDR3 ends; the end is completed using the germline J gene. The chain has TRBV20-1 and TRBJ1-1; possible D gene TRBD1, 5 bases. CDR1 is DFQATT, CDR2 SNEGSKA, per germline (reference sequence). Trimming took 3 bases from V and 6 from J, leaving 11 bases between them. The CDR3 sequence is 12 residues long. This CDR3 is CSARQGAAEAFF. The part of the CDR3 DNA that was read is TGCAGTGCTAGGCAGGGTGCTGCTGAA.

This clone was seen at least ten times. The sequence runs out 3 residues before the end of the CDR3; the remainder is reconstructed from the germline J gene. The rearrangement uses TRBV19 and TRBJ2-1; TRBD1 matches at 11 bases. V lost 4 bases to trimming and J lost 3 bases; unmatched junction nucleotides: 2. Germline lookup yields CDR1 LNHDA and CDR2 SQIVND (reference sequence). The length of the CDR3 is 15 residues. The sequenced CDR3 bases are TGTGCCAGTAGTACGGGACAGGGGGTCTACAATGAG. Amino acid sequence: CASSTGQGVYNE. The whole CDR3 sequence reads CASSTGQGVYNEQFF.

The table lists this clone with many counts. The sequenced fragment ends 3 residues before the CDR3 boundary, so the rest is inferred from the germline J gene. The chain carries TRBV29-1 and TRBJ1-4; 11 bases are shared with TRBD1. Looked up from germline, CDR1 is SQVTM and CDR2 is ANQGSEA. The CDR3 spans 13 residues. J lost 7 bases, V lost 7 bases, and 5 bases had no gene match. CDR3 bases read: TGCAGCGGGACAGGGGGCGCGAGTGAAAAA. Translated, it gives CSGTGGASEK. The entire CDR3 is CSGTGGASEKLFF.

Concerning this clone itself: The CDR3 end falls 3 residues outside the read, so it is completed with the germline J gene. V and J are TRBV7-2 and TRBJ2-1; a possible D gene is TRBD2 (6 bases). Between the trimmed V and J ends, which lost 4 bases and 6 bases, there was a span of 13 bases. Germline CDR1 reads SGHTA; CDR2 reads FQGNSA. This CDR3 is 14 amino acids long. The CDR3 sequence: CASSSPGLGNEQFF. Partial CDR3 DNA: TGTGCCAGCAGCTCCCCGGGACTTGGCAATGAG.

This clone was seen repeatedly, ten times or more. Here the CDR3 reads CSAQGTSSHNEQFF. The DNA read from the CDR3 is TGCAGTGCTCAAGGGACTAGCAGCCACAATGAG. The rearrangement links TRBV20-1 to TRBJ2-1; 9 positions agree with TRBD2. The read gets to within 3 residues of the CDR3 end, and the germline J gene fills in the rest. V gave up 5 bases and J gave up 5 bases; unmatched junction bases: 7. From germline, CDR1 is DFQATT and CDR2 SNEGSKA (reference sequence). The CDR3 is 14 residues long.

This clone was recorded many times. The read stops 3 residues short of the end of the CDR3; the missing end is completed from the germline J gene. This chain connects TRBV27 to TRBJ2-3; 14 positions agree with TRBD2. Germline CDR1 is MNHEY and CDR2 is SMNVEV (reference sequence). Losses at the gene ends were 2 bases for V and 3 bases for J; bases not matched to a gene: 7. The CDR3 sequence is 18 residues long. CDR3 bases read: TGTGCCAGCAGTTTACGGAGACTAGCGGGGGGGAGAACAGATACG. Its translation is CASSLRRLAGGRTDT. The full-length CDR3 reads as CASSLRRLAGGRTDTQYF.

At least ten counts were recorded for this clone. The chain's CDR3 is CASSLQGGGQTQYF. The part of the CDR3 DNA that was read is TGTGCCAGCAGCTTACAAGGGGGAGGGCAGACC. V usage is TRBV7-3 and J usage is TRBJ2-5; D is possibly TRBD2 (7 bases). The missing CDR3 end, 3 residues past where the read stops, is filled in from the germline J gene. V was clipped by 2 bases and J by 6 bases, with 13 bases between them. There are 14 residues in the CDR3. From germline, CDR1 is SGHTA and CDR2 FQGTGA.

This clone was counted many times. The sequenced fragment ends 3 residues before the CDR3 boundary, so the rest is inferred from the germline J gene. This rearrangement joins TRBV29-1 to TRBJ2-7; the match to TRBD2 covers 14 bases. This CDR3 has 14 amino acids. Germline CDR1 is SQVTM and CDR2 is ANQGSEA. Trimming cost V 4 bases and J 2 bases; bases outside gene matches: 1. CDR3 DNA (partial): TGCAGCGTTGCGGGACTAGCGGGAGCCTACGAG. This sequence encodes CSVAGLAGAYE. The whole CDR3 is CSVAGLAGAYEQYF.

This clone has a count of ten or more. The CDR3 is cut off 3 residues early in the read; its end comes from the germline J gene. The chain carries TRBV7-3 and TRBJ2-7, with D uncertain. The CDR3 extends over 16 amino acids. V shed 2 bases and J shed 3 bases, with 17 bases lying between them. Germline V CDR1 and CDR2: SGHTA, FQGTGA. Here the CDR3 reads CASSLEWVGRNYEQYF. The DNA read from the CDR3 is TGTGCCAGCAGCTTAGAATGGGTTGGGCGAAACTACGAG. The whole variable domain, filled in from reference TRBV7-3 and TRBJ2-7, reads GAGVSQTPSNKVTEKGKYVELRCDPISGHTALYWYRQSLGQGPEFLIYFQGTGAADDSGLPNDRFFAVRPEGSVSTLKIQRTERGDSAVYLCASSLEWVGRNYEQYFGPGTRLTVT.

This clone was recorded at least ten times. The read comes to an end 3 residues before the CDR3 does, leaving the germline J gene to fill in the end. The V call is TRBV5-1, the J call TRBJ2-7; 13 bases are a match to TRBD2. CDR1 SGHRS and CDR2 YFSETQ come from the germline V gene. V was clipped by 4 bases and J by 2 bases; unmatched bases: 6. The CDR3 contains 16 residues. The CDR3 sequence is CASSDPTSGGPYEQYF. CDR3 DNA, as far as it was read: TGCGCCAGCAGCGACCCGACTAGCGGGGGGCCCTACGAG.

The table lists this clone with many counts. The read falls 3 residues short of the CDR3 end, and the missing part is taken from the germline J gene. The chain has TRBV20-1 and TRBJ2-3; TRBD2 matches 7 bases. V shed 3 bases, J shed 4 bases, and the junction held 10 bases outside the gene matches. CDR1 and CDR2 (germline): DFQATT, SNEGSKA (reference sequence). The CDR3 is 15 amino acids. CDR3 DNA (partial): TGCAGTGCTAGCACCCTAGCGGCCGACGCAGATACG. Translation gives CSASTLAADADT. The entire CDR3 is CSASTLAADADTQYF.

This clone was counted ten times or more. The read gets to within 3 residues of the CDR3 end, and the germline J gene fills in the rest. The V call is TRBV5-4, the J call TRBJ2-1; the D gene is possibly TRBD2 (6 bases). Germline loops: CDR1 SGHNT, CDR2 YYREEE (reference sequence). CDR3 size: 14 residues. Deletions cut 0 bases from V and 7 bases from J, with 11 bases between. The CDR3 protein is CASSLEAGRNEQFF. Incomplete CDR3 DNA: TGTGCCAGCAGCTTGGAGGCAGGGAGGAATGAG.

At least ten counts were recorded for this clone. The read ends 3 residues shy of where the CDR3 ends; the end is completed using the germline J gene. J is TRBJ2-7 and V is TRBV20-1; 7 bases fit TRBD1. Germline V gene lookup returns CDR1 DFQATT and CDR2 SNEGSKA (reference sequence). The CDR3 is made up of 15 amino acids. Losses at the gene ends were 4 bases for V and 6 bases for J; bases not matched to a gene: 15. The DNA read from the CDR3 is TGCAGTGCTACCGGGACAGACTCCGGTTTTGGCGAG. It translates to CSATGTDSGFGE. In full, the CDR3 is CSATGTDSGFGEQYF.

This clone was counted at least ten times. The CDR3 goes on 3 residues after the read ends, and that part is filled in from the germline J gene. The chain employs TRBV7-9 and TRBJ1-5; D not certain. CDR3 length equals 15 residues. V shed 2 bases and J shed 1 base, with 9 bases lying between them. Germline V gene data show CDR1 as SEHNR and CDR2 as FQNEAQ (reference sequence). CDR3 sequence reads: CASSLSGGSNQPQHF. CDR3 DNA (partial): TGTGCCAGCAGCTTAAGTGGAGGGAGCAATCAGCCC.

Ten or more counts support this clone. The read stops 3 residues short of the end of the CDR3; the missing end is completed from the germline J gene. V usage is TRBV30 and J usage is TRBJ1-3; D unresolved. The V and J ends lost 4 bases and 0 bases respectively, with 4 bases between them. Germline-derived CDR1 and CDR2 are GTSNPN and SVGIG (reference sequence). The CDR3 extends over 12 amino acids. Incomplete CDR3 DNA: TGTGCCTGGACTTTCTCTGGAAACACC. It encodes CAWTFSGNT. The whole CDR3 sequence reads CAWTFSGNTIYF.

This clone occurred many times. The CDR3 end lies 3 residues beyond the end of the read and is filled in from the germline J gene. The J gene is TRBJ1-4, the V gene TRBV5-1; the match to TRBD1 covers 11 bases. With 5 bases clipped from V and 6 bases from J, the junction kept 3 bases outside the gene matches. The CDR3 runs 14 residues. CDR1 and CDR2 (germline): SGHRS, YFSETQ. The DNA read from the CDR3 is TGCGCCAGCAGTTCGGACAGGGGGCATGAAAAA. Translation: CASSSDRGHEK. The full CDR3 protein reads CASSSDRGHEKLFF.

In this sample, this clone turned up many times. The read terminates 3 residues ahead of where the CDR3 ends, so the germline J gene completes it. The chain carries TRBV19 and TRBJ2-5; TRBD2 aligns across 11 bases. Trimming removed 3 bases from V and 5 bases from J; junction bases left unmatched: 5. Germline assignment: CDR1 LNHDA and CDR2 SQIVND (reference sequence). The CDR3 covers 15 residues. Here the CDR3 reads CASSITSGSFETQYF. CDR3 DNA, as far as it was read: TGTGCCAGTAGTATTACTAGCGGGAGTTTTGAGACC. Together with reference TRBV19 and TRBJ2-5, the CDR3 gives the full variable domain: DGGITQSPKYLFRKEGQNVTLSCEQNLNHDAMYWYRQDPGQGLRLIYYSQIVNDFQKGDIAEGYSVSREKKESFPLTVTSAQKNPTAFYLCASSITSGSFETQYFGPGTRLLVL.

This clone occurred many times. The DNA ends 3 residues before the CDR3 does, and the rest of the CDR3 is filled in from the germline J gene. V and J are TRBV4-2 and TRBJ2-2; D possibly corresponds to TRBD1 (7 bases). CDR1 and CDR2 (germline): LGHNA, YNFKEQ. The V and J ends lost 0 bases and 4 bases respectively, with 12 bases between them. This CDR3 comprises 16 residues. Here the CDR3 reads CASSQDWQGGTGELFF. The DNA read from the CDR3 is TGTGCCAGCAGCCAAGATTGGCAGGGGGGCACCGGGGAG.

This clone was detected many times. The read ends 3 residues early relative to the CDR3; the germline J gene fills the gap. The rearrangement uses TRBV13 and TRBJ2-7; 7 nucleotides align to TRBD2. The V gene end was trimmed by 5 bases and the J gene end by 0 bases; junction bases not matched to a gene: 7. Germline loops: CDR1 PRHDT, CDR2 FYEKMQ (reference sequence). The length of the CDR3 is 15 residues. CDR3 DNA, as far as it was read: TGTGCCAGCAGCCTCAACGGCGGGAGCTCCTACGAG. Translated: CASSLNGGSSYE. The full-length CDR3 reads as CASSLNGGSSYEQYF.

The table lists this clone with many counts. With the read ending 3 residues before the CDR3 end, the germline J gene is used to fill in that end. V is TRBV28 and J is TRBJ1-1; D perhaps matches TRBD1 (5 bases). The CDR3 covers 15 residues. V gave up 3 bases and J gave up 0 bases, with 11 bases separating them. The germline V gene encodes CDR1 MDHEN and CDR2 SYDVKM. The CDR3 reads CASSLRGVMNTEAFF. Incomplete CDR3 DNA: TGTGCCAGCAGTTTGAGAGGGGTAATGAACACTGAA.

This clone was picked up many times. The DNA ends 3 residues before the CDR3 does, and the rest of the CDR3 is filled in from the germline J gene. The V and J genes are TRBV20-1 and TRBJ2-1; 7 nucleotides align to TRBD2. V gave up 3 bases and J gave up 0 bases; unmatched junction bases: 5. The CDR3 is 15 residues long. Germline V gene sequence: CDR1 DFQATT, CDR2 SNEGSKA (reference sequence). Incomplete CDR3 DNA: TGCAGTGCTAGCCTCTGGACTAGCTCCTACAATGAG. Translated: CSASLWTSSYNE. The entire CDR3 protein is CSASLWTSSYNEQFF.